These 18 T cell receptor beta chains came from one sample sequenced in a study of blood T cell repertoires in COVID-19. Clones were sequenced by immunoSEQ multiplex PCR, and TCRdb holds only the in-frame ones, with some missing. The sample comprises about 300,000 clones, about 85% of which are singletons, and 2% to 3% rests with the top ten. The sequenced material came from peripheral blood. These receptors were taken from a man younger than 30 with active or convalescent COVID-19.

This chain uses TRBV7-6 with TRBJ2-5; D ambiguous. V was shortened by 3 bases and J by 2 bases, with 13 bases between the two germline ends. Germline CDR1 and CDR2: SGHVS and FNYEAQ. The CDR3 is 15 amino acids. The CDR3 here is CASSFAAESQETQYF. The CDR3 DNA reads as TGTGCCAGCAGCTTCGCCGCGGAGTCACAAGAGACCCAGTACTTC.

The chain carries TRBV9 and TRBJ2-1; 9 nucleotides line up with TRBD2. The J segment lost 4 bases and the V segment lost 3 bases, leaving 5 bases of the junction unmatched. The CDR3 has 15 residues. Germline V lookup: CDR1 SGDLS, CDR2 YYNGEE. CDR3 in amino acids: CASSDTSGSYNEQFF. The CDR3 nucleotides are TGTGCCAGCAGCGATACTAGCGGGTCTTACAATGAGCAGTTCTTC.

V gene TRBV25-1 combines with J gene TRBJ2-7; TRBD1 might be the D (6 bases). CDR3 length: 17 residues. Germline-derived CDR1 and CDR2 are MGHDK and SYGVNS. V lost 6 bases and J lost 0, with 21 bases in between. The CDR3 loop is CASRYHKVDSFSYEQYF. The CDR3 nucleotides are TGTGCCAGCAGGTATCATAAGGTGGACAGCTTCTCCTACGAGCAGTACTTC.

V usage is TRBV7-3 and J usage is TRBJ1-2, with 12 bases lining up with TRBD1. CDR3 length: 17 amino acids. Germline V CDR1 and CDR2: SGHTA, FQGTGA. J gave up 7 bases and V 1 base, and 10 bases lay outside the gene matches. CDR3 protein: CASSLRGTGGGVSGYTF. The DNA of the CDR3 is TGTGCCAGCAGCTTAAGGGGGACAGGGGGCGGCGTCTCTGGCTACACCTTC.

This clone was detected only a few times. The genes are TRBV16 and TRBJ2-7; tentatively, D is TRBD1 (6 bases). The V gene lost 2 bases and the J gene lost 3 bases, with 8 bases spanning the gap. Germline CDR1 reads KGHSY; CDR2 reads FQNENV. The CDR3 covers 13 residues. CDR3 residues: CASSQADSYEQYF. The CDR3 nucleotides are TGTGCCAGCAGCCAAGCGGACAGCTACGAGCAGTACTTC.

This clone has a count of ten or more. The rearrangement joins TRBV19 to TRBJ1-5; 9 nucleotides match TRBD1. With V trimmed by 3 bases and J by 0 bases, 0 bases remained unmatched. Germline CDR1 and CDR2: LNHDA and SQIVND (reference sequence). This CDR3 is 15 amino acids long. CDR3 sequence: CASSMGQGSNQPQHF. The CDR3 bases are TGTGCCAGTAGTATGGGACAGGGTAGCAATCAGCCCCAGCATTTT. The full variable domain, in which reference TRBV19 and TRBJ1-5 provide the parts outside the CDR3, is DGGITQSPKYLFRKEGQNVTLSCEQNLNHDAMYWYRQDPGQGLRLIYYSQIVNDFQKGDIAEGYSVSREKKESFPLTVTSAQKNPTAFYLCASSMGQGSNQPQHFGDGTRLSIL.

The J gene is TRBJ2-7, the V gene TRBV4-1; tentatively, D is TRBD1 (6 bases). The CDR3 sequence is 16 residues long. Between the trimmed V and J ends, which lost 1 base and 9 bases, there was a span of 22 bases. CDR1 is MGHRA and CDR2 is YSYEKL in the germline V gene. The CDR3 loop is CASSQGVGTYPTRQYF. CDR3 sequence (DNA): TGCGCCAGCAGCCAAGGGGTTGGGACATACCCTACGAGGCAGTACTTC.

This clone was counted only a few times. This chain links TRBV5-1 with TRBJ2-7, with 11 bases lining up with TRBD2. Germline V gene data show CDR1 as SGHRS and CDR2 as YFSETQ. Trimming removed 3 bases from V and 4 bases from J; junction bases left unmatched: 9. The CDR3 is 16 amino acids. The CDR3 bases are TGCGCCAGCAGCTGGGGACTAGCGGACGTATTGTACGAGCAGTACTTC. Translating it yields CASSWGLADVLYEQYF. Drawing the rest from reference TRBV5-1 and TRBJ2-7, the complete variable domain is KAGVTQTPRYLIKTRGQQVTLSCSPISGHRSVSWYQQTPGQGLQFLFEYFSETQRNKGNFPGRFSGRQFSNSRSEMNVSTLELGDSALYLCASSWGLADVLYEQYFGPGTRLTVT.

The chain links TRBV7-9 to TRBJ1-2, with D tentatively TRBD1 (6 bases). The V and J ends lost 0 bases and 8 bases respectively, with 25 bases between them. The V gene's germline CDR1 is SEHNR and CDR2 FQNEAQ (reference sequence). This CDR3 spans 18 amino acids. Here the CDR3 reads CASSLAWRTESPSGGYTF. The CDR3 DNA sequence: TGTGCCAGCAGCTTAGCCTGGAGGACAGAATCCCCATCGGGGGGCTACACCTTC.

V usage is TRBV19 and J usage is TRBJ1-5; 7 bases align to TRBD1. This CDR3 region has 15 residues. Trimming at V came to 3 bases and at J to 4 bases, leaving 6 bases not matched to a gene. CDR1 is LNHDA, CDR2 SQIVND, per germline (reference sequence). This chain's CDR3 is CASSIDRAANQPQHF. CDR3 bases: TGTGCCAGTAGTATCGACAGGGCTGCTAATCAGCCCCAGCATTTT.

The CDR3 loop is CASSSEGPDTQYF. In DNA, the CDR3 is TGTGCCAGCAGCTCCGAGGGCCCGGATACGCAGTATTTT. The genes are TRBV11-3 and TRBJ2-3, with a possible D match to TRBD2 (5 bases). The CDR3 extends over 13 amino acids. V was pared by 4 bases and J by 6 bases, with 11 bases between. CDR1 and CDR2 (germline): SGHNT, YENEEA.

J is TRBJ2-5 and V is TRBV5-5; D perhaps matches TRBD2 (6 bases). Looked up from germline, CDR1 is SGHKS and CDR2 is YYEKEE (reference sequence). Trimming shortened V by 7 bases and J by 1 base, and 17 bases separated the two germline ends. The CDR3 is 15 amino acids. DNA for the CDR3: TGTGCCAGCTCGCGTGGGGCGGGGCCCCAAGAGACCCAGTACTTC. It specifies CASSRGAGPQETQYF.

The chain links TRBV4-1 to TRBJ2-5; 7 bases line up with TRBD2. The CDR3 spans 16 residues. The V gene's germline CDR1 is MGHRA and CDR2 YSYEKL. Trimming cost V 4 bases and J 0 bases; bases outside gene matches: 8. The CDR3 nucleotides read TGCGCCAGCAGCCCCCCCGGGGGGAGGGACCAAGAGACCCAGTACTTC. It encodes CASSPPGGRDQETQYF.

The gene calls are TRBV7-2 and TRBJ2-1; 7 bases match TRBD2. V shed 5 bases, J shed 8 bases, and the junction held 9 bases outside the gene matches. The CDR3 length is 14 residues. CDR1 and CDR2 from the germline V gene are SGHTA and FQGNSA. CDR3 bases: TGTGCCAGCAGCCCGGGGGGAGGGCGGGATGAGCAGTTCTTC. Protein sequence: CASSPGGGRDEQFF.

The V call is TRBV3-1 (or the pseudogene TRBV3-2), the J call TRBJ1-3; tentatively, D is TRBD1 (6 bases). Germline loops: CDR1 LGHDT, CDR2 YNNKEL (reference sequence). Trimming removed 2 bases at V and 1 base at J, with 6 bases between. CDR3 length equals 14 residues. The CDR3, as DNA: TGTGCCAGCAGCCAACAGGGGTCTGGAAACACCATATATTTT. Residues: CASSQQGSGNTIYF.

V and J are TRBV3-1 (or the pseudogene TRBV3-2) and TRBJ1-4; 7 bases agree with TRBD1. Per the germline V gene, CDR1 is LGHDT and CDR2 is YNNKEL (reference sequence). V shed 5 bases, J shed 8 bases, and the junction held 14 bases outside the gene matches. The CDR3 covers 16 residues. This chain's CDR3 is CASSKTTPGGVEKLFF. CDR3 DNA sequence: TGTGCCAGCAGCAAGACCACCCCAGGGGGTGTGGAAAAACTGTTTTTT.

The CDR3 region has the DNA TGCGCCAGCAGCTTGCCTTTGGATACGCAGTATTTT. This gives the protein CASSLPLDTQYF. V usage is TRBV5-1 and J usage is TRBJ2-3; D remains ambiguous. CDR1 SGHRS and CDR2 YFSETQ come from the germline V gene. This CDR3 has 12 residues. The V end lost 1 base, the J end lost 6 bases, and 6 bases lay between the germline ends.

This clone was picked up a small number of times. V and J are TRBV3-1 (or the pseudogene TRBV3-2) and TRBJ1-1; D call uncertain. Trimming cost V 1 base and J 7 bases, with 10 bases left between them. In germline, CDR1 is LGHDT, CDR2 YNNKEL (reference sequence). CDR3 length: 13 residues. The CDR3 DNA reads TGTGCCAGCAGCCAAGGCTCGCACAGTGAAGCTTTCTTT. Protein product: CASSQGSHSEAFF.